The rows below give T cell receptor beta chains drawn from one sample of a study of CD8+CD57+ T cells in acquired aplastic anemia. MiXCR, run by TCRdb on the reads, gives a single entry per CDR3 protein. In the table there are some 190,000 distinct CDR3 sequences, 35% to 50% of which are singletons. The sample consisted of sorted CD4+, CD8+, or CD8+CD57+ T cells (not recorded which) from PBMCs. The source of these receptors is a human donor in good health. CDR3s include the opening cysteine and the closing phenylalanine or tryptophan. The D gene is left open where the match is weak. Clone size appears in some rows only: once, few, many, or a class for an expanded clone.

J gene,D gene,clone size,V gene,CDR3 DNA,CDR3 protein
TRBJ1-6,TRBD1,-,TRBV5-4,TGTGCCAGCAGCACCGGGACAGGCGCTCCACCCCTCCACTTT,CASSTGTGAPPLHF
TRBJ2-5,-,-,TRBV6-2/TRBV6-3,TGTGCCAGCAGTTACTCCGGGGGGCAGGGTTCCGGATGGGGGACCCAGTACTTC,CASSYSGGQGSGWGTQYF
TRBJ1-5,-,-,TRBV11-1,TGTGCCAGCAGCTTAAAGGGGGGGATTGGCAATCAGCCCCAGCATTTT,CASSLKGGIGNQPQHF
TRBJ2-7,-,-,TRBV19,TGTGCCAGTAGTATGGAACAGGGAAGCTTCTACGAGCAGTACTTC,CASSMEQGSFYEQYF
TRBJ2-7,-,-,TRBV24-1,TGTGCCACCAGTCAGGGTGGCGAGCAGTACTTC,CATSQGGEQYF
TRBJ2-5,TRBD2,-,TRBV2,TGTGCCAGCAGTGAGGCGGGGGTGTACCAAGAGACCCAGTACTTC,CASSEAGVYQETQYF
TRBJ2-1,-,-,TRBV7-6,TGTGCCAGCAGCTTAGTGATGGACGGGGGGCTAAATGAGCAGTTCTTC,CASSLVMDGGLNEQFF
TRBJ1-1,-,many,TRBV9,TGTGCCAGCAGCGTAGCGAGCAGGATGAACACTGAAGCTTTCTTT,CASSVASRMNTEAFF
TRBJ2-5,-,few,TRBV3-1,TGTGCCAGCAGCCGTCTTCTAGGCCCTGCGGGAGAGACCCAGTACTTC,CASSRLLGPAGETQYF
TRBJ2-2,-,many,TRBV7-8,TGTGCCAGCAGCTCTTACAGGGACACCGGGGAGCTGTTTTTT,CASSSYRDTGELFF
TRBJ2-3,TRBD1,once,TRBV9,TGTGCCAGCAGCGACCTCGACAGGGCGGAAGATACGCAGTATTTT,CASSDLDRAEDTQYF
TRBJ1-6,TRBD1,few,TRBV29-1,TGCAGCGTCGGGGGACAGATAAATTCACCCCTCCACTTT,CSVGGQINSPLHF
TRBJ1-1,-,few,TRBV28,TGTGCCAGCAGCTGGCTGCCGGGGGGAGCTTTCTTT,CASSWLPGGAFF
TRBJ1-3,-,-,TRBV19,TGTGCCAGTAGTATTGCAGCAGCTAGGCCTGGAAACACCATATATTTT,CASSIAAARPGNTIYF
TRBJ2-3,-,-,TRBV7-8,TGTGCCAGCAGTGGGGATCTAGGCACAGATACGCAGTACTTT,CASSGDLGTDTQYF
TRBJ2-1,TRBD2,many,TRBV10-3,TGTGCCATCAGTGGGGGAGACGGACTAGCGGGAGGTGGATTCGACAATGAGCAGTTCTTC,CAISGGDGLAGGGFDNEQFF
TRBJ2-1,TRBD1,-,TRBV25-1,TGTGCCAGCAGTAAGACAGGGGGCGGTGAGCAGTTCTTC,CASSKTGGGEQFF
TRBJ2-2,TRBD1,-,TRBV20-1,TGCAGTGGGAAGGGGGCGTTAACTACCGGGGAGCTGTTTTTT,CSGKGALTTGELFF
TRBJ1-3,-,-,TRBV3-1,TGTGCCAGCAGCCCAGGGACCCTCTCTGGAAACACCATATATTTT,CASSPGTLSGNTIYF
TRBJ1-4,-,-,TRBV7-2,TGTGCCAGCAGCTTAGGAGGGTCAACTAATGAAAAACTGTTTTTT,CASSLGGSTNEKLFF
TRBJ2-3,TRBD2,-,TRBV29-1,TGCAGCGTTGGGAGGCTAGCGGGGCAAGATACGCAGTATTTT,CSVGRLAGQDTQYF
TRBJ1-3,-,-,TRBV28,TGTGCCAGCAGTTGGGGGATCGGAAACACCATATATTTT,CASSWGIGNTIYF
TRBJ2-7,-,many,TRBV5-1,TGCGCCAGCAGCGGACCCGGGGCCAACTCCTACGAGCAGTACTTC,CASSGPGANSYEQYF
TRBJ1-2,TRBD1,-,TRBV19,TGTGCCAGTAGTATACGGGACAGGGGCAGTGGCTACACCTTC,CASSIRDRGSGYTF
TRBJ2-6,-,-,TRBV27,TGTGCCAGCAGGGGTGACAGCTCTGGGGCCAACGTCCTGACTTTC,CASRGDSSGANVLTF